The rows below give T cell receptor beta chains drawn from one sample of a study of blood T cell repertoires in COVID-19. TCRdb's copy holds only in-frame clones and misses some; the assay was immunoSEQ multiplex PCR. The table has over 80,000 clones, about 91% seen once. Sequencing was done on a sample of peripheral blood. All receptors derive from a human donor with active COVID-19. The donor label of this sample is uncertain. The CDR3 runs from the conserved cysteine through the conserved F or W.

TRBV5-1	TRBJ2-5	14	CASSFGGPEETQYF
TRBV5-1	TRBJ2-3	15	CASSLDLQGTDTQYF
TRBV4-1	TRBJ2-7	17	CASSQEVVDYLSYEQYF
TRBV5-1	TRBJ1-4	17	CASSLGGQGGVDEKLFF
TRBV21-1	TRBJ2-7	15	CASSKRELAAYEQYF
TRBV6-5	TRBJ1-1	15	CASSTTGGLNTEAFF
TRBV9	TRBJ2-1	14	CASSVLASYNEQFF
TRBV2	TRBJ2-1	18	CASSGPGGSGGAYNEQFF
TRBV11-2	TRBJ1-1	16	CASKQGQFYLNTEAFF
TRBV7-8	TRBJ1-1	18	CASSLAQAGQGLNTEAFF
TRBV27	TRBJ2-2	14	CASSLALDTGELFF
TRBV7-3	TRBJ2-3	18	CASTTEGVTPQYTDTQYF
TRBV6-1	TRBJ1-1	14	CASSEVLLLTEAFF
TRBV7-2	TRBJ2-1	16	CASSLEDRYLPDEQFF
TRBV7-2	TRBJ1-1	15	CASSLSGEQNTEAFF
TRBV28	TRBJ2-4	12	CASSWAGGIQYF
TRBV5-8	TRBJ1-2	15	CASSLGPGRGHGYTF
TRBV4-1	TRBJ2-7	13	CASSTGTGGEQYF
TRBV6-2/TRBV6-3	TRBJ2-1	16	CASSYSSRTGQTLQFF
TRBV9	TRBJ1-4	14	CASSRGGTNEKLFF
TRBV5-4	TRBJ1-1	13	CASSLGPRAEAFF
TRBV2	TRBJ2-1	16	CASSEDRAGGRGEQFF
TRBV7-3	TRBJ1-3	15	CASSPGTGSGNTIYF
TRBV6-1	TRBJ2-1	16	CASSEFGGGAYNEQFF
TRBV3-1/TRBV3-2	TRBJ2-7	14	CASSRSRNSYEQYF
TRBV5-6	TRBJ1-3	12	CASSLTGNTIYF
TRBV13	TRBJ1-1	12	CASSRGTGLAFF
TRBV27	TRBJ2-4	17	CASSSLGTGDAKNIQYF
TRBV25-1	TRBJ1-2	13	CASRNRLDYGYTF
TRBV9	TRBJ2-3	16	CASSDGTGGPTDTQYF
TRBV10-3	TRBJ1-1	13	CAISERQGTEAFF
TRBV5-5	TRBJ1-2	14	CASSRPGDLNGYTF
TRBV28	TRBJ1-5	15	CASSLVGDSNQPQHF
TRBV5-1	TRBJ2-1	15	CASSLVRYSYNEQFF
TRBV19	TRBJ1-3	16	CASSIHLEGLGNTIYF
TRBV6-1	TRBJ1-5	16	CASSGYWNAEDQPQHF
TRBV4-1	TRBJ2-7	17	CASSPSSSGGFSYEQYF
TRBV12-3/TRBV12-4	TRBJ2-2	13	CASSFTSGGELFF
TRBV6-1	TRBJ1-6	14	CASSEGQGSSPLHF
TRBV7-9	TRBJ1-2	14	CASSPPQGVWGYTF
TRBV11-2	TRBJ1-2	14	CASSLQVIGYGYTF